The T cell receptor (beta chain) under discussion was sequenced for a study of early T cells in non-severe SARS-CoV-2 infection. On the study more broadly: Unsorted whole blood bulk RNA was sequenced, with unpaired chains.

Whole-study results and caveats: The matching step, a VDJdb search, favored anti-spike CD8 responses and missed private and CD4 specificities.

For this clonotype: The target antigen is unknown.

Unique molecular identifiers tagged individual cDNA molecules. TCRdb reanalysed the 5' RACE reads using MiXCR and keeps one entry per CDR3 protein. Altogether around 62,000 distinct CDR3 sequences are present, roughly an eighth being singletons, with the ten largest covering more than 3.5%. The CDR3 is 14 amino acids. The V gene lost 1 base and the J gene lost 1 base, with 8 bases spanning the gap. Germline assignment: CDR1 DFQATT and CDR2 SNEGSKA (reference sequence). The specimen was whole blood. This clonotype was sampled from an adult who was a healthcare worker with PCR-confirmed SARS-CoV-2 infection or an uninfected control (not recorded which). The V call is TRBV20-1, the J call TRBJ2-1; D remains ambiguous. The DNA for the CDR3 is TGCAGTGCTAGAGTCGGCGAGTCCTACAATGAGCAGTTCTTC. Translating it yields CSARVGESYNEQFF.